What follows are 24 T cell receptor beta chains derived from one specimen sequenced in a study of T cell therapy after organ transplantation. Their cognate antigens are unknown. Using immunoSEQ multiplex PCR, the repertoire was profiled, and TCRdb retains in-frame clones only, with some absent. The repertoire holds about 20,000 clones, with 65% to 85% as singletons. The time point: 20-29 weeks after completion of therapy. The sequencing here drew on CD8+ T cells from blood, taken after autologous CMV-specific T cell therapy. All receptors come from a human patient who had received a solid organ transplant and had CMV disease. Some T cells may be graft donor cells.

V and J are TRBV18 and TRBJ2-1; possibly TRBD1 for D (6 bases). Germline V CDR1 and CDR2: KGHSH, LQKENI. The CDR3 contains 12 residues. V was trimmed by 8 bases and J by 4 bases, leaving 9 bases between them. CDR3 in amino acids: CASKDSYNEQFF. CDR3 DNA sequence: TGTGCCAGCAAGGACAGTTACAATGAGCAGTTCTTC.

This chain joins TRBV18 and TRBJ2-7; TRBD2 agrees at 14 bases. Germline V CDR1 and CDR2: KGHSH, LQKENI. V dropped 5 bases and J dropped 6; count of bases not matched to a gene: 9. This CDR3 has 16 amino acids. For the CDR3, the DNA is TGTGCCAGCTCAATAGGGACTAGCGGGAGAAACGGCGAGCAGTACTTC. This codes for CASSIGTSGRNGEQYF.

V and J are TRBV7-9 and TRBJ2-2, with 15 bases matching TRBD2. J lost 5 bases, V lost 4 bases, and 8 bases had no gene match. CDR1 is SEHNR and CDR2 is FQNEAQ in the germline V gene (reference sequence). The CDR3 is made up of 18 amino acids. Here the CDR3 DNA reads TGTGCCAGCAGCTCAGGGGATGGGACTAGCGGGAGGACCGGGGAGCTGTTTTTT. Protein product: CASSSGDGTSGRTGELFF.

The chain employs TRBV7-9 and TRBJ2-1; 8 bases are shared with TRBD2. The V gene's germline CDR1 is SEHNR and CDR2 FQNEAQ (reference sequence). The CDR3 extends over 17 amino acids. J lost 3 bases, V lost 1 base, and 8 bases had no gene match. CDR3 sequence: CASSLGASGLYYNEQFF. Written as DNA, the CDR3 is TGTGCCAGCAGCTTAGGGGCTAGCGGGCTTTACTACAATGAGCAGTTCTTC.

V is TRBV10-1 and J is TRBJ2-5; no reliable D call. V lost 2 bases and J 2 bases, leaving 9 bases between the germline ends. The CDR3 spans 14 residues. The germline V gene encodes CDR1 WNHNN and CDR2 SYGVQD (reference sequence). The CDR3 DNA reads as TGCGCCAGCAGTGAGGTGAGCACACAAGAGACCCAGTACTTC. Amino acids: CASSEVSTQETQYF.

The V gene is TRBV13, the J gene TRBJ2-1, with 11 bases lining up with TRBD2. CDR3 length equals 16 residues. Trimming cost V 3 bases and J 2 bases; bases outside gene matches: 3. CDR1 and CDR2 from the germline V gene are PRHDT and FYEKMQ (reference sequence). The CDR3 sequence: CASSFPSGGTYNEQFF. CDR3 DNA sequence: TGTGCCAGCAGCTTCCCTAGCGGGGGGACCTACAATGAGCAGTTCTTC.

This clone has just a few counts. The CDR3 protein is CASSLGDGLNTIYF. For the CDR3, the DNA is TGTGCCAGCAGCTTGGGGGACGGTTTAAACACCATATATTTT. V is TRBV5-7 and J is TRBJ1-3, with D tentatively TRBD1 (5 bases). TRBV5-7 belongs to the ORF category, with a function that is uncertain. This CDR3 contains 14 residues. V lost 0 bases, J lost 6 bases, and 10 bases lay in between.

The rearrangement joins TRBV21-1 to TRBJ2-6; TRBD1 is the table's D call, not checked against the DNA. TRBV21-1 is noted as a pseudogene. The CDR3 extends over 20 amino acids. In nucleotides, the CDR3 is TGTGCCAGCACCCACCCCCGGCAGCAGGGGGCCAGCTCTGGGGCCAACGTCCTGACTTTC. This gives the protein CASTHPRQQGASSGANVLTF.

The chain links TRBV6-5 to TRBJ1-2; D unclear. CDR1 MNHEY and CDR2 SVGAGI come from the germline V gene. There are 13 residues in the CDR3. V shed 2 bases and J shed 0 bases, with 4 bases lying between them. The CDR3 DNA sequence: TGTGCCAGCAGTTACGGGACTAACTATGGCTACACCTTC. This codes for CASSYGTNYGYTF.

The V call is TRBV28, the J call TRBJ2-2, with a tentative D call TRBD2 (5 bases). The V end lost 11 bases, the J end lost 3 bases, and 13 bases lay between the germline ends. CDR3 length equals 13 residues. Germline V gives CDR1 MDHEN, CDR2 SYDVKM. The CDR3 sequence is CASYPGDTGELFF. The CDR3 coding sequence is TGTGCCTCTTACCCCGGGGACACCGGGGAGCTGTTTTTT.

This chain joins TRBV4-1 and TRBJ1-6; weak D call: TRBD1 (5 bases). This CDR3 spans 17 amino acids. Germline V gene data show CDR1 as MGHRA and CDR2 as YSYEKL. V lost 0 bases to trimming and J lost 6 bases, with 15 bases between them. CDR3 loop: CASSQEGAGLGNSPLHF. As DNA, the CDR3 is TGCGCCAGCAGCCAAGAAGGGGCAGGGTTGGGTAATTCACCCCTCCACTTT.

The CDR3, as DNA: TGCGCCAGCAGTGTTTGGGACAGAAACACCGGGGAGCTGTTTTTT. It yields the protein CASSVWDRNTGELFF. The genes are TRBV10-2 and TRBJ2-2; TRBD1 matches 7 bases. CDR1 is WSHSY, CDR2 SAAADI, per germline. CDR3 size: 15 residues. V shed 4 bases, J shed 2 bases, and the junction held 4 bases outside the gene matches.

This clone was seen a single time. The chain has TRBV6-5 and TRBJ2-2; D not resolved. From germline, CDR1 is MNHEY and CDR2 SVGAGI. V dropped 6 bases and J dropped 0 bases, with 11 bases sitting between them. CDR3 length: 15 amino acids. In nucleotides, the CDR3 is TGTGCCAGCAGGTACAGCCTGACGAACACCGGGGAGCTGTTTTTT. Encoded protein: CASRYSLTNTGELFF.

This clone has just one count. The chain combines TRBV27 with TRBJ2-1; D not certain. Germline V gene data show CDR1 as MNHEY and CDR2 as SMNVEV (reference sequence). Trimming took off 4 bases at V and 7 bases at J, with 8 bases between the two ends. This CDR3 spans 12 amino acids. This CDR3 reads CASSYPPNEQFF. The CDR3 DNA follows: TGTGCCAGCAGTTACCCCCCAAATGAGCAGTTCTTC.

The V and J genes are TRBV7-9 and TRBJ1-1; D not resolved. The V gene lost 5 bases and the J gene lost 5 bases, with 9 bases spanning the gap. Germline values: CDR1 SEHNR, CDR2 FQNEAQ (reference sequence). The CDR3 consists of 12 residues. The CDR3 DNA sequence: TGTGCCAGCAGCGCCCTGTGGACTGAAGCTTTCTTT. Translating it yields CASSALWTEAFF.

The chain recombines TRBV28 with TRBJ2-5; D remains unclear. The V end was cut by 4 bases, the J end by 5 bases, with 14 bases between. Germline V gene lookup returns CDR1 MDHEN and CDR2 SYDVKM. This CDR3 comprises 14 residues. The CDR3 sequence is CASSYAETQETQYF. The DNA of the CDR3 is TGTGCCAGCAGTTACGCCGAGACCCAGGAGACCCAGTACTTC. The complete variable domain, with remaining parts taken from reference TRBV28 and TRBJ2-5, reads DVKVTQSSRYLVKRTGEKVFLECVQDMDHENMFWYRQDPGLGLRLIYFSYDVKMKEKGDIPEGYSVSREKKERFSLILESASTNQTSMYLCASSYAETQETQYFGPGTRLLVL.

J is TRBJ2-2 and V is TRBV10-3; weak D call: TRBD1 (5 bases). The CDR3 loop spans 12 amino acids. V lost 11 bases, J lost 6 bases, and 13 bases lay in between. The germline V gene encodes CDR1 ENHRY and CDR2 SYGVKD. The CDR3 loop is CAHADRSGELFF. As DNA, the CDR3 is TGTGCCCACGCAGACAGATCCGGGGAGCTGTTTTTT.

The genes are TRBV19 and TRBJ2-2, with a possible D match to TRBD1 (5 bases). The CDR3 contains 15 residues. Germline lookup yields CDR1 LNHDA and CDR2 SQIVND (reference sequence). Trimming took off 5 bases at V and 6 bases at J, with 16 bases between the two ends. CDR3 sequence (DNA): TGTGCCAGTAGTTCACAGGATGGTACACCCGGGGAGCTGTTTTTT. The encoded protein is CASSSQDGTPGELFF. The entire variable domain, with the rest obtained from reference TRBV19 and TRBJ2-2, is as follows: DGGITQSPKYLFRKEGQNVTLSCEQNLNHDAMYWYRQDPGQGLRLIYYSQIVNDFQKGDIAEGYSVSREKKESFPLTVTSAQKNPTAFYLCASSSQDGTPGELFFGEGSRLTVL.

The CDR3, as DNA: TGTGCCATCAGTAACGGACAGGGGTTCACCGGGGAGCTGTTTTTT. This sequence encodes CAISNGQGFTGELFF. The chain uses TRBV10-3 and TRBJ2-2; TRBD1 matches at 9 bases. The V segment lost 5 bases and the J segment 4 bases; nucleotides outside the gene matches: 5. CDR1 and CDR2 (germline): ENHRY, SYGVKD. The CDR3 is 15 amino acids.

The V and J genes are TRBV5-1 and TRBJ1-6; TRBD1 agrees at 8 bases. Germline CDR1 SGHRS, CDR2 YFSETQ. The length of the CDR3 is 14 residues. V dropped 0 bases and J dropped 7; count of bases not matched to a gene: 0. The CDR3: CASSLGTGNSPLHF. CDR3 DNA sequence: TGCGCCAGCAGCTTGGGGACAGGGAATTCACCCCTCCACTTT.

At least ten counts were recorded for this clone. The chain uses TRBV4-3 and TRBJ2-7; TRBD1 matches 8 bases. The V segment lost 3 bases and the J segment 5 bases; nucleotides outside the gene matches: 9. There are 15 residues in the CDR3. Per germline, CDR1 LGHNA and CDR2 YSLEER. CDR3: CASSQDNGQGNEQYF. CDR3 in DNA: TGCGCCAGCAGCCAGGACAATGGACAGGGTAACGAGCAGTACTTC.

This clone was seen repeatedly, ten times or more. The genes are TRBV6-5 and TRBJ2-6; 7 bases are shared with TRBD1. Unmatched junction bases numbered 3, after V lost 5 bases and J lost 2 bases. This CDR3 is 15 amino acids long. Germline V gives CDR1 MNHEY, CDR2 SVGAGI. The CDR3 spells CASSQTGTGANVLTF. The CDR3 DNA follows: TGTGCCAGCAGTCAGACAGGGACTGGGGCCAACGTCCTGACTTTC.

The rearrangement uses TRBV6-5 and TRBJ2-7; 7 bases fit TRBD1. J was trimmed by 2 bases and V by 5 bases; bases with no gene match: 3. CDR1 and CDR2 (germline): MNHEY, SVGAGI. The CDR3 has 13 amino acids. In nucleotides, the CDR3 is TGTGCCAGCAGTACCGACAGGGCCTACGAGCAGTACTTC. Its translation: CASSTDRAYEQYF.

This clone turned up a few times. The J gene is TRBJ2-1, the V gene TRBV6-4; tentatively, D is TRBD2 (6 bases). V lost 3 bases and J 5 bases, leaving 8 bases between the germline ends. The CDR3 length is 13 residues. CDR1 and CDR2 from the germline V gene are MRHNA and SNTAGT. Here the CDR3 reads CASSEAGHNEQFF. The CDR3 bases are TGTGCCAGCAGTGAAGCGGGCCACAATGAGCAGTTCTTC.